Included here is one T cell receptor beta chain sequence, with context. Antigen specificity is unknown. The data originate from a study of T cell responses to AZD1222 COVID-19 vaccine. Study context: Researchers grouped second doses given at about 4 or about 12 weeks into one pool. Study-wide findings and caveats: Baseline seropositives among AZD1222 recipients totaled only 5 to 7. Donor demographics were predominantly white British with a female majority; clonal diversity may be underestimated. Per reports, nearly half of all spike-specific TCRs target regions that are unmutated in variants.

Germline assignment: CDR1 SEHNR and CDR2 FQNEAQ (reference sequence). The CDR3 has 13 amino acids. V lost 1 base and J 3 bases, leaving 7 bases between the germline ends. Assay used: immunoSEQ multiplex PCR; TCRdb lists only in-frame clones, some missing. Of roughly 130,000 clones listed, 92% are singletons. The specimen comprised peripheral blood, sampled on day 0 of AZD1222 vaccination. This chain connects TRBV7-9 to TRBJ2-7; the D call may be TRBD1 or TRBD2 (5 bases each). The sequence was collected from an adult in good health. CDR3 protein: CASSLVGRYEQYF. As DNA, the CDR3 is TGTGCCAGCAGCTTAGTGGGACGCTACGAGCAGTACTTC.